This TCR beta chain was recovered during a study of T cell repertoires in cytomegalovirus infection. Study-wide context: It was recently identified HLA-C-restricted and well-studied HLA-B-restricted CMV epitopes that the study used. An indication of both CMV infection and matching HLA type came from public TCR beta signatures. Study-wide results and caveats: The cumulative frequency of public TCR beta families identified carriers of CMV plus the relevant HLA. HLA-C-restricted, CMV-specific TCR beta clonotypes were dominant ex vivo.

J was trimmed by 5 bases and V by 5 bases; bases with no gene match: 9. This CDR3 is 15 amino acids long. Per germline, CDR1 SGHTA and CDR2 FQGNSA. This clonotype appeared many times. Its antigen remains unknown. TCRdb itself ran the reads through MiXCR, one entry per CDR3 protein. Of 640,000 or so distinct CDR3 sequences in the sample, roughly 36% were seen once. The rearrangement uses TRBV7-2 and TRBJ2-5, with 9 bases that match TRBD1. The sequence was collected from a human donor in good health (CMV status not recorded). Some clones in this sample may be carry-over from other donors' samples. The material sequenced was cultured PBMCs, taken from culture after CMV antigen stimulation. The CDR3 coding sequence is TGTGCCAGCAGCACATGGACAGGGGCGGGGGAGACCCAGTACTTC. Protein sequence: CASSTWTGAGETQYF.